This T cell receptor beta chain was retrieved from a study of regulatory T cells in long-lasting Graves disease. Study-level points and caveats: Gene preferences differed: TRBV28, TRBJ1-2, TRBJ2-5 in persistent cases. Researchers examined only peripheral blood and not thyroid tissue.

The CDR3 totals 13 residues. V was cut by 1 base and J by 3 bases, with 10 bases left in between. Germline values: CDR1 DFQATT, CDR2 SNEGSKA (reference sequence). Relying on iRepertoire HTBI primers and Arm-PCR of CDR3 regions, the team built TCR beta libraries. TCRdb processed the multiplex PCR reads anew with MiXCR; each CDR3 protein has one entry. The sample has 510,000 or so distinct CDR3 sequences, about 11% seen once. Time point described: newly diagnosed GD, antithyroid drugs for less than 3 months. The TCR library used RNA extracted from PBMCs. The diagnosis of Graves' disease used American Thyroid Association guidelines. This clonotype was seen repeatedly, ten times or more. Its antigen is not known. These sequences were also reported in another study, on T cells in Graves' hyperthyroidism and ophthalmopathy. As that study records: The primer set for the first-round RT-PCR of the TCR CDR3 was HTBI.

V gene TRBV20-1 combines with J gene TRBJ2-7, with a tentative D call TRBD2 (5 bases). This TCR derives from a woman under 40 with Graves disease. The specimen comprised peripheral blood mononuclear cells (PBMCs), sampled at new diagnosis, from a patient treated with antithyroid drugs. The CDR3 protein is CSARASGDYEQYF. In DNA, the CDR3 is TGCAGTGCTAGAGCCAGCGGAGACTACGAGCAGTACTTC.